The 12 T cell receptor beta chains presented below share a single source sample, sequenced in a study of CD8+CD57+ T cells in acquired aplastic anemia. By flow cytometry, patients selected for sequencing had shown an expansion of CD8+CD57+ cells. Investigators profiled TCR beta VDJ and CDR3 from genomic DNA template. TCRdb re-derived calls from the reads in MiXCR, one entry per CDR3 protein. The table lists approximately 170,000 distinct CDR3 sequences, roughly 50% of them singletons. The sample taken for sequencing was sorted CD4+, CD8+, or CD8+CD57+ T cells (not recorded which) from PBMCs. Receptors originate from a human donor with aplastic anemia.

This clonotype was counted a few times. The rearrangement joins TRBV5-1 to TRBJ1-1; tentatively, D is TRBD1 (5 bases). CDR1 is SGHRS, CDR2 YFSETQ, per germline. Deletions cut 4 bases from V and 2 bases from J, with 12 bases between. The CDR3 consists of 14 residues. The CDR3 region has the DNA TGCGCCAGCAGCCTAAGACAGTTCAACACTGAAGCTTTCTTT. This sequence encodes CASSLRQFNTEAFF.

The rearrangement uses TRBV10-3 and TRBJ2-7, with 9 bases that match TRBD1. The junction had 8 bases not matched to a gene; V was cut back by 0 bases and J by 5 bases. This CDR3 spans 16 amino acids. Per the germline V gene, CDR1 is ENHRY and CDR2 is SYGVKD. The DNA for the CDR3 is TGTGCCATCAGTGAGTCGATGGGGGACAGGGACAACGAGCAGTACTTC. Its translation is CAISESMGDRDNEQYF.

This chain connects TRBV6-4 to TRBJ2-3, with D hard to call. This CDR3 is 13 amino acids long. Trimming left V 3 bases short and J 0 bases short, with 4 bases between. CDR1 and CDR2 (germline): MRHNA, SNTAGT. CDR3 loop: CASSEYSTDTQYF. The CDR3 nucleotides read TGTGCCAGCAGTGAATACAGCACAGATACGCAGTATTTT.

This clonotype was recorded a few times. The rearrangement links TRBV6-5 to TRBJ2-2, with D possibly matching TRBD2 (6 bases). V lost 9 bases and J 2 bases, leaving 13 bases between the germline ends. This CDR3 comprises 14 residues. The germline V gene encodes CDR1 MNHEY and CDR2 SVGAGI. CDR3 region: CASRLLANTGELFF. CDR3 in DNA: TGTGCCAGTAGGTTACTAGCAAACACCGGGGAGCTGTTTTTT.

This clonotype was seen many times. The chain couples TRBV7-2 to TRBJ1-2, with D unclear. The germline V gene encodes CDR1 SGHTA and CDR2 FQGNSA. The CDR3 has 14 residues. Trimming took off 5 bases at V and 4 bases at J, with 14 bases between the two ends. The CDR3 DNA follows: TGTGCCAGCAGCCCCGGGGTATCCTCCTATGGCTACACCTTC. This sequence encodes CASSPGVSSYGYTF.

V is TRBV20-1 and J is TRBJ2-1; 7 bases map to TRBD2. Per the germline V gene, CDR1 is DFQATT and CDR2 is SNEGSKA (reference sequence). There are 15 residues in the CDR3. V lost 1 base to trimming and J lost 6 bases; unmatched junction nucleotides: 9. DNA for the CDR3: TGCAGTGCTAGAGGGAGTGGGAGGGCAATCAATGAGCAGTTCTTC. Amino acid sequence: CSARGSGRAINEQFF.

This clonotype was seen only once. A much larger clonotype is one base distant, so this may be a read error. The chain combines TRBV9 with TRBJ1-3; tentatively, D is TRBD1 (6 bases). The CDR3 sequence is 16 residues long. The germline gives CDR1 SGDLS, CDR2 YYNGEE. V was pared by 5 bases and J by 2 bases, with 17 bases between. The CDR3 DNA reads TGTGCCAGCAGTTGCGGGACACCATCAACTGGAAACACCATATATTTT. Its protein product is CASSCGTPSTGNTIYF.

This clonotype was counted many times. The genes are TRBV5-5 and TRBJ1-2; possible D gene TRBD1, 6 bases. The germline V and J ends were trimmed by 2 bases and 8 bases, with 13 bases remaining between them. CDR3 length: 13 amino acids. Looked up from germline, CDR1 is SGHKS and CDR2 is YYEKEE (reference sequence). This CDR3 reads CASSFPSGAGYTF. CDR3 bases: TGTGCCAGCAGCTTTCCTTCAGGGGCCGGCTACACCTTC.

This clonotype was counted ten times or more. The CDR3: CASSQGSGWEEKLFF. CDR3 sequence (DNA): TGTGCCAGTAGTCAAGGGTCGGGGTGGGAGGAAAAACTGTTTTTT. The chain employs TRBV19 and TRBJ1-4, with D unclear. The CDR3 runs to 15 residues. V was cut by 5 bases and J by 8 bases, with 18 bases left in between. Germline-derived CDR1 and CDR2 are LNHDA and SQIVND (reference sequence). The full variable domain, rest sourced from reference TRBV19 and TRBJ1-4, is DGGITQSPKYLFRKEGQNVTLSCEQNLNHDAMYWYRQDPGQGLRLIYYSQIVNDFQKGDIAEGYSVSREKKESFPLTVTSAQKNPTAFYLCASSQGSGWEEKLFFGSGTQLSVL.

This clonotype appeared a few times. V gene TRBV3-1 combines with J gene TRBJ1-5; D might be TRBD1 (5 bases). V was trimmed by 1 base and J by 7 bases, leaving 11 bases between them. The CDR3 has 14 amino acids. CDR1 is LGHDT, CDR2 YNNKEL, per germline (reference sequence). The CDR3 sequence: CASSQVGGGQPQHF. The CDR3 nucleotides are TGTGCCAGCAGCCAAGTCGGGGGTGGCCAGCCCCAGCATTTT.

This clonotype came up a few times. A much larger clone lies one base from this, so it may be a read error. The gene calls are TRBV10-3 and TRBJ1-2; unclear D gene. In germline, CDR1 is ENHRY, CDR2 SYGVKD. CDR3 length: 14 amino acids. CDR3 nucleotide sequence: TGTGCCAGCAGTGAATACGGGGATAGGAATGGCAACACCTTC. Its protein product is CASSEYGDRNGNTF.

V usage is TRBV29-1 and J usage is TRBJ2-2; D not certain. The V end lost 4 bases, the J end lost 6 bases, and 9 bases lay between the germline ends. CDR1 and CDR2 (germline): SQVTM, ANQGSEA. The CDR3 is 12 residues long. In nucleotides, the CDR3 is TGCAGCGTTGGCCAGAGTTCCGGGGAGCTGTTTTTT. Translation: CSVGQSSGELFF.